This is a list of T cell receptor beta chains from one sample in a study of cytotoxic CD8 clonotypes in ibrutinib-treated CLL. Method: immunoSEQ multiplex PCR; TCRdb's copy keeps in-frame clones and lacks some. The data show 45,000 to 65,000 clones, over 65% seen once. The sequenced sample was PBMCs, obtained after 24 months of ibrutinib treatment. These TCRs come from a human donor with chronic lymphocytic leukemia. Both conserved end residues are part of each CDR3. Each record gives: CDR3 length, J gene, clone size, V gene, D gene, CDR3 DNA, CDR3 protein. The D gene is left open where the match is weak. The size field is filled for only some rows; it gives once, few, many or a size class.

>17|TRBJ2-6|few|TRBV7-9|.
TGTGCCAGCAGCCCCGGTCCCCTGAGCTCTGGGGCCAACGTCCTGACTTTC
CASSPGPLSSGANVLTF
>15|TRBJ1-2|.|TRBV7-9|.
TGTGCCAGCAGCTTAGCGGGGAAAGACCTCTATGGCTACACCTTC
CASSLAGKDLYGYTF
>12|TRBJ1-2|.|TRBV7-8|TRBD1
TGTGCCAGCAGCCAGAGACAGGGTGGCTACACCTTC
CASSQRQGGYTF
>17|TRBJ2-7|.|TRBV7-8|.
TGTGCCAGCAGCTTAGGGGTTACGGGCGGTAGCCGCTACGAGCAGTACTTC
CASSLGVTGGSRYEQYF
>14|TRBJ2-7|once|TRBV19|TRBD2
TGTGCCAGTAGGCACCCGGGGGGGAGCGGCGAGCAGTACTTC
CASRHPGGSGEQYF
>14|TRBJ2-7|.|TRBV27|TRBD2
TGTGCCAGCAGCCCTAGCGGGAGTACGTACGAGCAGTACTTC
CASSPSGSTYEQYF
>13|TRBJ1-1|.|TRBV11-3|.
TGTGCCAGCAGCTTTGGGAAATGGACTGAAGCTTTCTTT
CASSFGKWTEAFF
>14|TRBJ1-2|.|TRBV25-1|.
TGTGCCAGCAGTGACGGGCAGGGGAACTATGGCTACACCTTC
CASSDGQGNYGYTF
>15|TRBJ1-3|.|TRBV6-1|.
TGTGCCAGTTCGGCTGACACCAGCTCTGGAAACACCATATATTTT
CASSADTSSGNTIYF
>12|TRBJ1-2|.|TRBV30|.
TGTGCCTGGAGCCCACTAGGGACTGGCTACACCTTC
CAWSPLGTGYTF
>15|TRBJ2-2|.|TRBV19|.
TGTGCCAGTAGTATTTGGTCGGTGAACACCGGGGAGCTGTTTTTT
CASSIWSVNTGELFF
>20|TRBJ2-6|.|TRBV4-1|.
TGCGCCAGCAGCTCAGGAGGGCCCTTACGGACCAGCTCTGGGGCCAACGTCCTGACTTTC
CASSSGGPLRTSSGANVLTF
>16|TRBJ1-2|.|TRBV7-9|TRBD1
TGTGCCAGCAGCACCTCCGGGACAGGGGGCGGCTATGGCTACACCTTC
CASSTSGTGGGYGYTF
>14|TRBJ2-1|.|TRBV7-3|.
TGTGCCAGCAGCTTAGTGCCGGGGTACAATGAGCAGTTCTTC
CASSLVPGYNEQFF
>14|TRBJ1-1|.|TRBV6-1|TRBD1
TGTGCCAGCAGCCGGGGACAGGGGGCTCCTGAAGCTTTCTTT
CASSRGQGAPEAFF
>14|TRBJ1-2|few|TRBV7-9|TRBD1
TGTGCCAGCAGCTTAGAGGACAGGAACTATGGCTACACCTTC
CASSLEDRNYGYTF
>15|TRBJ2-1|.|TRBV11-3|.
TGTGCCAGCAGCGCCGAGGTTAGCTCCTACAATGAGCAGTTCTTC
CASSAEVSSYNEQFF
>12|TRBJ2-7|.|TRBV28|TRBD1
TGTGCCAGCAGTTTAAGGGCGGGACAGGCCTCCTTC
CASSLRAGQASF
>15|TRBJ2-1|.|TRBV11-2|.
TGTGCCAGCAGCTTAGGAGCAATAGCTTCCCATGAGCAGTTCTTC
CASSLGAIASHEQFF
>13|TRBJ2-7|.|TRBV28|TRBD2
TGTGCCAGCACGGGGGGAGTTCCCCACGAGCAGTACTTC
CASTGGVPHEQYF
>15|TRBJ1-4|few|TRBV11-2|.
TGTGCCAGCAGCCCCCGAGAGGGAGGGGATGAAAAACTGTTTTTT
CASSPREGGDEKLFF
>12|TRBJ2-5|.|TRBV15|.
TGTGCCACCAGCAGAGATATAGAGACCCAGTACTTC
CATSRDIETQYF
>13|TRBJ2-3|.|TRBV19|.
TGTGCCAGTAGTCCGGACCACTCAGATACGCAGTATTTT
CASSPDHSDTQYF
>14|TRBJ1-2|.|TRBV19|TRBD1
TGTGCCAGTAGTACGGACAGGTTTTACTATGGCTACACCTTC
CASSTDRFYYGYTF
>15|TRBJ1-4|.|TRBV7-6|.
TGTGCCAGCAGCTCCGGACCGAGGAAGAGTGAAAAACTGTTTTTT
CASSSGPRKSEKLFF
>19|TRBJ2-4|.|TRBV7-2|TRBD2
TGTGCCAGCATCCCAACCGGGACTAGCGGGAACCCTCCGGGGAACATTCAGTACTTC
CASIPTGTSGNPPGNIQYF
>12|TRBJ2-7|few|TRBV14|.
TGTGCCAGCAGCCAGTACGGGCCCGAGCAGTACTTC
CASSQYGPEQYF
>14|TRBJ2-7|.|TRBV6-5|.
TGTGCCAGCAGTTACGGAGTGGGGTTGAACGAGCAGTACTTC
CASSYGVGLNEQYF
>16|TRBJ2-1|.|TRBV2|.
TGTGCCAGCAGTCGGGGGCAGGGAAGGGCGGACAATGAGCAGTTCTTC
CASSRGQGRADNEQFF
>13|TRBJ2-7|.|TRBV30|.
TGTGCCTGGAGTGTGGCTGGCTCCTACGAGCAGTACTTC
CAWSVAGSYEQYF
>14|TRBJ2-2|few|TRBV4-1|.
TGCGCCAGCAGCCCCTTAATAGGGTACGGGGAGCTGTTTTTT
CASSPLIGYGELFF
>16|TRBJ2-7|.|TRBV28|TRBD2
TGTGCCAGCAGTTTTACCCTAGCGGGGCTCTCCTACGAGCAGTACTTC
CASSFTLAGLSYEQYF
>12|TRBJ1-1|.|TRBV10-3|.
TGTGCCATCAGGGCCCGAAACACTGAAGCTTTCTTT
CAIRARNTEAFF
>14|TRBJ1-2|.|TRBV7-2|.
.
CASSLDFGQGAGTF
>14|TRBJ1-1|.|TRBV28|.
TGTGCCAGCAGTTTATCTAGGGGTAGCACTGAAGCTTTCTTT
CASSLSRGSTEAFF
>12|TRBJ2-1|few|TRBV2|.
TGTGCCAGCAGCCTGACAGGTAATGAGCAGTTCTTC
CASSLTGNEQFF
>16|TRBJ2-7|.|TRBV28|.
TGTGCCAGCAGGCGCCTGGGACGAGAACTCTCCTACGAGCAGTACTTC
CASRRLGRELSYEQYF
>16|TRBJ1-2|.|TRBV4-1|.
TGCGCCAGCAGCCAGGACGTCGACCTGGGGAACTATGGCTACACCTTC
CASSQDVDLGNYGYTF
>11|TRBJ2-1|.|TRBV10-3|.
TGTGCCATCAGAGTGAAGGGTGAGCAGTTCTTC
CAIRVKGEQFF
>15|TRBJ1-2|few|TRBV12-5|.
TGTGCTAGTGGTTCCCCGGGCGGGGAAACCCAGGGCTACACCTTC
CASGSPGGETQGYTF
>14|TRBJ2-1|.|TRBV11-2|.
TGTGCCAGCAGCGACCTAGCAGCGTTCGATGAGCAGTTCTTC
CASSDLAAFDEQFF
>18|TRBJ1-1|once|TRBV7-2|.
TGTGCCAGCAGCCCAGGTTCCGGACTGGGGGTTATGAACACTGAAGCTTTCTTT
CASSPGSGLGVMNTEAFF
>15|TRBJ1-2|.|TRBV6-5|TRBD1
TGTGCCAGCAGTGTCCACAGGGGGAGTAACTATGGCTACACCTTC
CASSVHRGSNYGYTF
>14|TRBJ2-1|.|TRBV9|TRBD1
TGTGCCAGCAACGCAGGGGGCGCGTACAATGAGCAGTTCTTC
CASNAGGAYNEQFF
>15|TRBJ1-3|.|TRBV19|TRBD1
TGTGCCAGTAGTTGGACAGGAATCTACCTCGACACCATATATTTT
CASSWTGIYLDTIYF
>11|TRBJ2-7|.|TRBV10-3|.
TGTGCCATCAGTACCAACTACGAGCAGTACTTC
CAISTNYEQYF